This T cell receptor beta chain was obtained from a study of blood T cell repertoires in COVID-19. About the research overall: The analysed material was cDNA or gDNA that came from T cells, B-cell-depleted T cells, or PBMCs.

There are 16 residues in the CDR3. Germline values: CDR1 LNHDA, CDR2 SQIVND (reference sequence). V was trimmed by 6 bases and J by 0 bases, leaving 15 bases between them. Per the original methods: From reference gene primer amplification, estimates of nucleated cell counts were derived. Measured with immunoSEQ multiplex PCR; TCRdb has only the in-frame clones, and not every one. V, J and clone size were drawn from that table, and D and trimming were deduced from the DNA. The sample has 50,000 or so clones; roughly 76% are singletons. This clone was detected a few times. The sequence derives from a woman aged 55 to 70 with acute or convalescent COVID-19. This rearrangement joins TRBV19 to TRBJ1-3; weak D call: TRBD1 (6 bases). Sequencing was performed on peripheral blood. CDR3: CASRPWTARSGNTIYF. For the CDR3, the DNA is TGTGCCAGTAGGCCATGGACAGCACGCTCTGGAAACACCATATATTTT.